These 8 T cell receptor beta chains were sequenced from one sample in a study of T cells expressing NK-cell markers. Reanalyzing the 5' RACE reads, TCRdb keeps one entry per CDR3 protein, without DNA. The sample table includes 350,000 to 450,000 distinct CDR3 sequences. The sequencing input was blood T cells: a sorted CD56 or NKG2C T cell subset, CD4+ or CD8+ T cells, or bulk PBMC T cells (not recorded which). The source is a man aged 18-75 years in good health.

V gene TRBV7-7 combines with J gene TRBJ2-7; TCRdb selects TRBD2, and the lack of DNA leaves this call unchecked. Germline assignment: CDR1 SSHAT and CDR2 FNYEAQ (reference sequence). The CDR3 is 13 amino acids. CDR3 amino acids: CASSSGRESEQYF.

The chain recombines TRBV18 with TRBJ2-7. The CDR3 runs to 12 residues. Germline assignment: CDR1 KGHSH and CDR2 LQKENI. CDR3 amino acids: CASSPTAYEQYF.

The V call is TRBV12-3 or TRBV12-4, the J call TRBJ1-1; TCRdb lists TRBD1, though no DNA is available to test this call. This CDR3 spans 12 amino acids. CDR3 sequence: CASTPQGFRAFF.

The chain is built from TRBV11-3 and TRBJ2-1. The germline CDR1 and CDR2 sequences are SGHNT and YENEEA. CDR3 length equals 12 residues. CDR3 residues: CASSFQDNEQFF. Full variable domain (outside the CDR3, taken from reference TRBV11-3 and TRBJ2-1): EAGVVQSPRYKIIEKKQPVAFWCNPISGHNTLYWYLQNLGQGPELLIRYENEEAVDDSQLPKDRFSAERLKGVDSTLKIQPAELGDSAVYLCASSFQDNEQFFGPGTRLTVL.

V usage is TRBV11-3 and J usage is TRBJ2-2; TCRdb designates TRBD1, a call that cannot be tested without DNA. The CDR3 covers 16 residues. From germline, CDR1 is SGHNT and CDR2 YENEEA. The CDR3 loop is CASSPPRGADTGELFF.

The chain links TRBV28 to TRBJ2-1; the TCRdb D gene call, TRBD1, has no DNA to confirm it. This CDR3 spans 16 amino acids. Per the germline V gene, CDR1 is MDHEN and CDR2 is SYDVKM. CDR3 in amino acids: CASNPADRETDNEQFF. Combining the CDR3 with reference TRBV28 and TRBJ2-1 gives the whole variable domain DVKVTQSSRYLVKRTGEKVFLECVQDMDHENMFWYRQDPGLGLRLIYFSYDVKMKEKGDIPEGYSVSREKKERFSLILESASTNQTSMYLCASNPADRETDNEQFFGPGTRLTVL.

V is TRBV7-9 and J is TRBJ2-3. This CDR3 comprises 13 residues. In germline, CDR1 is SEHNR, CDR2 FQNEAQ (reference sequence). The CDR3 sequence is CASSVRSRDTQYF.

The genes are TRBV7-8 and TRBJ2-2; TCRdb's D gene call, TRBD1, goes unchecked for lack of DNA. The CDR3 runs to 11 residues. Germline V gene data show CDR1 as SGHVS and CDR2 as FQNEAQ. This CDR3 is CASNRGGELFF. Combining the CDR3 with reference TRBV7-8 and TRBJ2-2 gives the whole variable domain GAGVSQSPRYKVAKRGQDVALRCDPISGHVSLFWYQQALGQGPEFLTYFQNEAQLDKSGLPSDRFFAERPEGSVSTLKIQRTQQEDSAVYLCASNRGGELFFGEGSRLTVL.